This T cell receptor (beta chain) is drawn from a study of regulatory T cells in long-lasting Graves disease. For this clonotype: The target antigen is unknown. This may come from a read error, since a much larger clone is one base off.

From germline, CDR1 is LGHNA and CDR2 YNFKEQ. There are 16 residues in the CDR3. Through Arm-PCR of CDR3 regions and iRepertoire HTBI primers, TCR beta libraries were built. TCRdb reprocessed the multiplex PCR reads via MiXCR and lists one record per CDR3 protein. The sample contains roughly 520,000 distinct CDR3 sequences, 12% of which appear only once. Study-wide findings and caveats: TRBV28, TRBJ1-2 and TRBJ2-5 emerged as the favored segments in persistent disease.

Time point given: newly diagnosed GD, antithyroid drugs for less than 3 months. From PBMCs, RNA was extracted and then used to make the TCR library. It was an endocrinology department in Xi'an, China, that provided the patients. This sample was also put to use in a study of T cells in Graves' hyperthyroidism and ophthalmopathy. According to that study: Most expanded thyroid clonotypes above 0.001 also appeared in blood.

The sequenced sample was peripheral blood mononuclear cells (PBMCs), obtained at new diagnosis, from a patient treated with antithyroid drugs. The TCR was taken from a woman aged 30 to 39 with Graves disease. V is TRBV4-2 and J is TRBJ2-1; D not resolved. CDR3 DNA: TGTGCCAGCAGCCAAGATTCAAGGACGGAACAAAATGAGCAGTCCTTC. It is translated as CASSQDSRTEQNEQSF.